This T cell receptor beta chain appears in the sequencing data of a study of cytomegalovirus exposure and HLA in healthy donors. The study's findings and limits: When presence/absence was analysed, sequencing depth was taken to be roughly uniform across donors. TCR beta V- and J-gene trimming was later associated with a missense DCLRE1C variant. As confirmed in vitro, a few CMV-associated chains were specific for CMV antigens. Listed as cytomegalovirus-associated were 150 to 200 TCR beta chains.

As concerns this clone: The antigen remains undetermined.

J was trimmed by 0 bases and V by 7 bases; bases with no gene match: 4. CDR1 is MNHNS and CDR2 is SASEGT in the germline V gene. The CDR3 is made up of 14 amino acids. The study ran its PCR with 60 Vbeta and 13 Jbeta primers. Sequenced by immunoSEQ multiplex PCR; TCRdb stores in-frame clones only, minus some. The data hold 99,000 or so clones, with approximately 80% observed a single time. This TCR came from a female donor in good health and CMV-seropositive. The sequenced material came from PBMCs. The chain joins TRBV6-1 to TRBJ1-2, with 8 bases lining up with TRBD1. This CDR3 reads CASKPGQANYGYTF. The CDR3 DNA reads as TGTGCCAGCAAACCGGGACAGGCTAACTATGGCTACACCTTC.